This entry concerns a single TCR beta chain. This clonotype was observed a handful of times. The specificity of this receptor is unknown. There are no base qualities to consult, and no much larger clone falls within one base. The germline V gene gives CDR1 as SGHVS and CDR2 as FNYEAQ. V trim: 1 base; J trim: 0 bases; unmatched bases: 0. Its CDR3 holds 15 amino acids, cysteine through phenylalanine. The sequence is cut down to CDR3 DNA, 45 bases in frame from base 1. The adjacent samples were made up of nontumor breast tissue that surrounded the tumor. The data belong to a study of breast tumors, draining lymph nodes, adjacent tissues (dated by TCRdb to the mid-2010s). With regard to the full study: In breast cancer patients, the study compared the TCR beta repertoires of tumor, adjacent nontumor tissue and axillary lymph nodes. In human breast cancer, the study set out to evaluate how tumor, surrounding tissue and draining lymph node repertoires relate to one another and whether T cells may move between these sites. Beyond this particular receptor, the publication reports: Tumor and nontumor tissue repertoires were found to be significantly more similar in luminal-like than in basal-like breast cancer. The data were considered consistent with the idea that most tumor T cells come from the lymph node and then expand in tumor tissue. Rather than being directly demonstrated, the conclusion that tumor T cells originate in lymph nodes was presented as consistent with a hypothesis. Tumors showed preferential V and J gene usage, and their T-cell repertoire diversity fell below that of lymph nodes yet above that of nontumor tissue.

The data were produced on an Illumina HiSeq 2000. TCR beta chain libraries were generated through multiplex PCR amplification. The amplified TCR beta chain products were analyzed by high-throughput sequencing. In TCRdb, the public reads were trimmed at Q25 with fastp and aligned with MiXCR, with productive beta chains retained. Records with the same CDR3 protein are collapsed into one entry carrying the most frequent genes and DNA. Across this sample there are about 13,000 distinct CDR3 sequences, with approximately 50% seen only once. Jointly, the top ten make up approximately 40% of the sample. The V gene is TRBV7-6 and the J gene is TRBJ1-5, and TRBD1 aligns with 7 junction nucleotides. The specimen sequenced was tumor-adjacent breast tissue. This receptor was identified in a female donor with breast cancer. Some clones in this sample may be carry-over from other donors' samples. Read as DNA, the sequence is TGTGCCAGCAGCTTAGGGACAGGTAGCAATCAGCCCCAGCATTTT. Its translation is CASSLGTGSNQPQHF.